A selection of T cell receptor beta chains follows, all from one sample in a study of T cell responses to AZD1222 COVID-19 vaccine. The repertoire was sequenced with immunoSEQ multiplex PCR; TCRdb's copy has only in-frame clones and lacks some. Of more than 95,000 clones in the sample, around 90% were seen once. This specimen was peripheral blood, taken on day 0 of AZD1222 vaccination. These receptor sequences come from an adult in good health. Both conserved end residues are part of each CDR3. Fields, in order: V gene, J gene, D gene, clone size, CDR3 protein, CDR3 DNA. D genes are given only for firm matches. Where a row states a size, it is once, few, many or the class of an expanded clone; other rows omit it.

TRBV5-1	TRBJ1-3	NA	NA	CASSLTANSGNTIYF	TGCGCCAGCAGCTTGACGGCAAACTCTGGAAACACCATATATTTT
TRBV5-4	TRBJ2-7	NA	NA	CASSLLSSSYEQYF	TGTGCCAGCAGCTTGTTATCGAGCTCCTACGAGCAGTACTTC
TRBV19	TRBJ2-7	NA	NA	CASISVGVLGYEQYF	TGTGCCAGTATCTCGGTTGGGGTACTGGGCTACGAGCAGTACTTC
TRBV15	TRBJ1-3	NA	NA	CATSRDPEGGRNTIYF	TGTGCCACCAGCAGAGATCCGGAGGGCGGGAGAAACACCATATATTTT
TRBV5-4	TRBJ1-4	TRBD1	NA	CASSFRDRGPKDNEKLFF	TGTGCCAGCAGCTTTAGGGACAGGGGCCCCAAGGATAATGAAAAACTGTTTTTT
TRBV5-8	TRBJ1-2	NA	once	CASEENYGYTF	TGTGCCAGCGAGGAAAACTATGGCTACACCTTC
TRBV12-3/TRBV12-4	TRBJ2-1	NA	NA	CASGLFNHEQFF	TGTGCCAGCGGGCTATTTAATCATGAGCAGTTCTTC
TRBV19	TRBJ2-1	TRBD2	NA	CASSMGLAGVPEQFF	TGTGCCAGTAGTATGGGACTAGCGGGAGTCCCTGAGCAGTTCTTC
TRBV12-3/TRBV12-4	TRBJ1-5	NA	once	CASSLGPQPQHF	TGTGCCAGCAGTTTGGGTCCGCAGCCCCAGCATTTT
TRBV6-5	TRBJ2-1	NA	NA	CASSLGLADEQFF	TGTGCCAGCAGCCTGGGTCTAGCCGATGAGCAGTTCTTC
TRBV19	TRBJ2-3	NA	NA	CASSYGAGDTQYF	TGTGCCAGTAGTTATGGGGCAGGAGATACGCAGTATTTT
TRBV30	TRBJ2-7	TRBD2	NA	CAWSVRSSGSDEQYF	TGTGCCTGGAGTGTACGAAGTAGCGGGAGCGACGAGCAGTACTTC
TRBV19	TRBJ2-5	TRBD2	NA	CASSITSGIETQYF	TGTGCCAGTAGTATTACTAGCGGGATCGAGACCCAGTACTTC